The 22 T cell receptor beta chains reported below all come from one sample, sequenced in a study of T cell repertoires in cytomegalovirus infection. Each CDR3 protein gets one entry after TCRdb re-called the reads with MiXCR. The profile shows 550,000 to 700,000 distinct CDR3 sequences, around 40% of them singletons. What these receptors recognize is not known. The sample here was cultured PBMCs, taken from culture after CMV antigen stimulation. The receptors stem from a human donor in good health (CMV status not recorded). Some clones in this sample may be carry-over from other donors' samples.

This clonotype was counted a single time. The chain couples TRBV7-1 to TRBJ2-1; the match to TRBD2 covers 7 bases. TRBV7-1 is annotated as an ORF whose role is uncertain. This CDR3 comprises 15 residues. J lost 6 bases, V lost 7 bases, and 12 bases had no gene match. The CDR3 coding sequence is TGTGCCAGCACCCCCTTAGGACTAGAGTCCAATGAGCAGTTCTTC. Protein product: CASTPLGLESNEQFF.

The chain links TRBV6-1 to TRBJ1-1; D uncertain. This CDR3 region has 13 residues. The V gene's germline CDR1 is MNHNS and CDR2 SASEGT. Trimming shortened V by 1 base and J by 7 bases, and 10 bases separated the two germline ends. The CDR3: CASSEVSYIEAFF. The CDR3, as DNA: TGTGCCAGCAGTGAAGTTAGCTACATTGAAGCTTTCTTT.

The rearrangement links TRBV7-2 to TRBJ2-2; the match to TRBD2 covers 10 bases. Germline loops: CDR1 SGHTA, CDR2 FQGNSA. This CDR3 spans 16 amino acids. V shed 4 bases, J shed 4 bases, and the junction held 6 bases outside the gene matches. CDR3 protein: CASSSYSGGVTGELFF. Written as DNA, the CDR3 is TGTGCCAGCAGCTCCTACAGCGGGGGGGTCACCGGGGAGCTGTTTTTT.

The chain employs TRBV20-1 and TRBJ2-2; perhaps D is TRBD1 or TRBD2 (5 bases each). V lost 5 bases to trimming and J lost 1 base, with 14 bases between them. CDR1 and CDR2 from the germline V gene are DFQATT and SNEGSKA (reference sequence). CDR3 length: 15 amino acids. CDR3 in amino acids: CSAEAGTENTGELFF. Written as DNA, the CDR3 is TGCAGTGCTGAGGCCGGGACGGAGAACACCGGGGAGCTGTTTTTT.

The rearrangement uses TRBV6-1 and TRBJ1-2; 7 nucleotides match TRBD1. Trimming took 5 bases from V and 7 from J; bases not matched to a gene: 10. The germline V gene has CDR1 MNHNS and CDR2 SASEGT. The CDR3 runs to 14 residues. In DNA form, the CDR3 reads TGTGCCAGCAGTCCAAGGGGACAGCCTGCTGGCTACACCTTC. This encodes CASSPRGQPAGYTF.

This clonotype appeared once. The CDR3, as DNA: TGTGCCAGGGAGACAGGCGGTAGGCGGGAGACCCAGTACTTC. Translated, it gives CARETGGRRETQYF. This chain uses TRBV2 with TRBJ2-5; a possible D gene is TRBD1 (6 bases). Germline values: CDR1 SNHLY, CDR2 FYNNEI. The CDR3 runs 14 residues. V lost 9 bases and J 5 bases, leaving 19 bases between the germline ends.

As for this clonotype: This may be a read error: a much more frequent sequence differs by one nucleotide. The CDR3 sequence is CASSQRLAGQETQYF. The DNA for the CDR3 is TGTGCCAGCAGCCAAAGACTAGCGGGCCAAGAGACCCAGTACTTC. The J gene is TRBJ2-5, the V gene TRBV14, with 10 bases aligning to TRBD2. The V segment lost 2 bases and the J segment 1 base; nucleotides outside the gene matches: 1. The CDR3 has 15 residues. Germline values: CDR1 SGHDN, CDR2 FVKESK.

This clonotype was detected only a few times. CDR3 residues: CASRVRRTGGRETQYF. The CDR3 region has the DNA TGTGCCAGCAGGGTACGCCGAACGGGAGGGCGGGAGACCCAGTACTTC. The rearrangement uses TRBV6-5 and TRBJ2-5; 8 bases match TRBD2. The junction had 14 bases not matched to a gene; V was cut back by 6 bases and J by 5 bases. The CDR3 runs 16 residues. CDR1 is MNHEY and CDR2 is SVGAGI in the germline V gene.

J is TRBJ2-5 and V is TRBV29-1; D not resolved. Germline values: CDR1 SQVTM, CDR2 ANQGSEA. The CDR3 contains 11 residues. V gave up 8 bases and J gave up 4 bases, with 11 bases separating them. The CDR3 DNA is TGCAGCTTAGTGACTGGAGAGACCCAGTACTTC. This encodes CSLVTGETQYF.

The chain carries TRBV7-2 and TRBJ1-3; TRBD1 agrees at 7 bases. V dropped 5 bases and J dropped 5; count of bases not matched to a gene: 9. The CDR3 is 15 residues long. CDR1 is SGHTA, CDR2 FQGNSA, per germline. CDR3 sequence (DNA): TGTGCCAGCAGCGCCCAGGGGGTAGATCGAAACACCATATATTTT. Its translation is CASSAQGVDRNTIYF.

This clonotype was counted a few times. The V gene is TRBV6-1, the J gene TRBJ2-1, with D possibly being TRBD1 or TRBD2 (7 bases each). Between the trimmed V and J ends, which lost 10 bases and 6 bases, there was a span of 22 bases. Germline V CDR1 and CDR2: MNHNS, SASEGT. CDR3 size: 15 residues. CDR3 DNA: TGTGCCAACTCCAGGGGGGGCGCGTCGTCCAATGAGCAGTTCTTC. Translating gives CANSRGGASSNEQFF.

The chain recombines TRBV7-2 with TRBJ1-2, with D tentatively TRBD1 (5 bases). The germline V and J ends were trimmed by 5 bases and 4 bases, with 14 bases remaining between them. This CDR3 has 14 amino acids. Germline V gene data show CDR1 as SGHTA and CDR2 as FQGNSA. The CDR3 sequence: CASSPRGESYGYTF. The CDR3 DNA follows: TGTGCCAGCAGCCCCCGGGGGGAATCCTATGGCTACACCTTC.

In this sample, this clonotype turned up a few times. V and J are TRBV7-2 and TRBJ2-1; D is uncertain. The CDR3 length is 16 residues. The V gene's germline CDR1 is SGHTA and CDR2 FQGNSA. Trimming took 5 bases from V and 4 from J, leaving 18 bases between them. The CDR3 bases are TGTGCCAGCAGCCCACCCCGGTCCTCCCGGTACAATGAGCAGTTCTTC. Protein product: CASSPPRSSRYNEQFF.

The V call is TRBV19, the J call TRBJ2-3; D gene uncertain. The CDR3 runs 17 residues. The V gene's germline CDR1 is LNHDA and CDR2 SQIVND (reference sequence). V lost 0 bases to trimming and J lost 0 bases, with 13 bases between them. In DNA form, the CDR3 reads TGTGCCAGTAGTATAGATACTGCGCGGCCAAGCACAGATACGCAGTATTTT. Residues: CASSIDTARPSTDTQYF.

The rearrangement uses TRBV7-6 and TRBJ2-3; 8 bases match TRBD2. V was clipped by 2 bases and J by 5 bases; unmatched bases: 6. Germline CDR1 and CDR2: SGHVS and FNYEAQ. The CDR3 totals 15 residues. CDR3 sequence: CASSLRAGVKDTQYF. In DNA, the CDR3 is TGTGCCAGCAGCTTACGAGCGGGAGTGAAAGATACGCAGTATTTT.

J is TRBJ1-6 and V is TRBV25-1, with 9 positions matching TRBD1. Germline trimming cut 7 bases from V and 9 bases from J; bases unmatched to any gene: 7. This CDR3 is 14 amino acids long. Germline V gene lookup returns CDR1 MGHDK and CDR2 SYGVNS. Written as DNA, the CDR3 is TGTGCCAGCATGCAAGGGACAGGGCGTTCACCCCTCCACTTT. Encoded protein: CASMQGTGRSPLHF. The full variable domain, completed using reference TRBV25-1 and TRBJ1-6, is EADIYQTPRYLVIGTGKKITLECSQTMGHDKMYWYQQDPGMELHLIHYSYGVNSTEKGDLSSESTVSRIRTEHFPLTLESARPSHTSQYLCASMQGTGRSPLHFGNGTRLTVT.

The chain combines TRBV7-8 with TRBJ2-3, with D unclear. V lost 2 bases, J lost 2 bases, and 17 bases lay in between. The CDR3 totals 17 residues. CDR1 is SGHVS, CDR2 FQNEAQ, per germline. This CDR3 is CASSLLLTDSPTDTQYF. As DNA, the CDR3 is TGTGCCAGCAGCTTACTTTTGACTGACTCCCCCACAGATACGCAGTATTTT.

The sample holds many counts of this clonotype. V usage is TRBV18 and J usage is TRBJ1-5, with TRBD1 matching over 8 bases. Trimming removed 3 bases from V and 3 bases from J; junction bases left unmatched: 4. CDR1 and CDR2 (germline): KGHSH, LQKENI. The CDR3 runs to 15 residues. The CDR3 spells CASSPQGAINQPQHF. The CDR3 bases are TGTGCCAGCTCACCTCAGGGGGCTATCAATCAGCCCCAGCATTTT. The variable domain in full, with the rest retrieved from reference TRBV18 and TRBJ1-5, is NAGVMQNPRHLVRRRGQEARLRCSPMKGHSHVYWYRQLPEEGLKFMVYLQKENIIDESGMPKERFSAEFPKEGPSILRIQQVVRGDSAAYFCASSPQGAINQPQHFGDGTRLSIL.

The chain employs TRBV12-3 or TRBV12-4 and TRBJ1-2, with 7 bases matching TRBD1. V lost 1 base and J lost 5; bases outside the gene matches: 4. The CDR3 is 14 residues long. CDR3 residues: CASSLGQGPYGYTF. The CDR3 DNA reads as TGTGCCAGCAGTTTAGGACAGGGTCCTTATGGCTACACCTTC.

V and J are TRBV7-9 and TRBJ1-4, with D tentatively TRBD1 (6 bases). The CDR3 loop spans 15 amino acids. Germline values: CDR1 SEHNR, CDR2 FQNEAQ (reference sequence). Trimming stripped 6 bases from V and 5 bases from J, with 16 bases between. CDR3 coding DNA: TGTGCCAGCAGATCGAGCAGGGGAAAAAATGAAAAACTGTTTTTT. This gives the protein CASRSSRGKNEKLFF.

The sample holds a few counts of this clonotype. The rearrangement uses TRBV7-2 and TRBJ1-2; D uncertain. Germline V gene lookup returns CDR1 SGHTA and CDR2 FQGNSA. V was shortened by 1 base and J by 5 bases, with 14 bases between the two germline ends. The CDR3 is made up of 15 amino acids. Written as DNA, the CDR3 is TGTGCCAGCAGCTTAGTGTCGTCAGCTTTTTATGGCTACACCTTC. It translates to CASSLVSSAFYGYTF.

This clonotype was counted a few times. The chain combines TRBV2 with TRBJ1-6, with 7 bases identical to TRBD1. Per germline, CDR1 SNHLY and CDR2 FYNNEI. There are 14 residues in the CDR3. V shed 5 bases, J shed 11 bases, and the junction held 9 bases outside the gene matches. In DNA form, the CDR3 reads TGTGCCAGCAGTTTTACAGGGGTGGTTGCACCCCTCCACTTT. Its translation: CASSFTGVVAPLHF.